The 14 T cell receptor beta chains below come from one sample, sequenced in a study of control samples from healthy donors and cancer patients (dated by TCRdb to 2019 to 2021). Library construction relied on the immunoSEQ multiplex PCR assay. This is the immuneACCESS table as TCRdb keeps it, with only in-frame sequences that have V and J called. A part of the clones is gone; compared with another copy, unresolved V genes explain less than half, and the rest is unexplained. The sample table contains 90,000 to 150,000 clones; only one count was recorded for approximately 88% of them. 3.4% of the sample goes to the ten largest clones. Sequences were obtained from blood. The receptors here all came from a man aged 40-50 years in good health.

This chain uses TRBV2 with TRBJ1-1; D remains unclear. This CDR3 contains 11 residues. V was shortened by 7 bases and J by 2 bases, with 5 bases between the two germline ends. Germline V lookup: CDR1 SNHLY, CDR2 FYNNEI. The CDR3 DNA is TGTGCCAGCATAACCAACACTGAAGCTTTCTTT. It translates to CASITNTEAFF.

This clone was detected a few times. The genes are TRBV5-8 and TRBJ2-2; D is uncertain. This CDR3 is built from 15 residues. Germline V gene lookup returns CDR1 SGHTS and CDR2 YDEGEE. DNA for the CDR3: TGTGCATCCGCGCCCCGAACTTTCAACACCGGGGAGCTGTTTTTT. Protein: CASAPRTFNTGELFF.

V gene TRBV2 combines with J gene TRBJ1-2; 7 nucleotides line up with TRBD1. This CDR3 spans 14 amino acids. After removal of 7 bases from V and 8 bases from J, the junction contained 13 bases not matched to a gene. Germline assignment: CDR1 SNHLY and CDR2 FYNNEI. The CDR3: CASTSRQGRSGYTF. CDR3 DNA: TGTGCCAGCACCTCCCGACAGGGACGGTCAGGCTACACCTTC.

This sequence joins TRBV7-8 and TRBJ2-2, with TRBD1 identical over 7 bases. The CDR3 consists of 15 residues. V shed 0 bases, J shed 7 bases, and the junction held 5 bases outside the gene matches. Germline V gene data show CDR1 as SGHVS and CDR2 as FQNEAQ. The CDR3 region has the DNA TGTGCCAGCAGCTTAGCAGGGGGCTGGGGCGGGGAGCTGTTTTTT. Its protein product is CASSLAGGWGGELFF.

The V gene is TRBV10-3, the J gene TRBJ1-1; unclear D gene. The V gene's germline CDR1 is ENHRY and CDR2 SYGVKD. V shed 2 bases and J shed 4 bases, with 14 bases lying between them. The CDR3 loop spans 15 amino acids. The CDR3 loop reads CAISERDNIGTEAFF. In DNA form, the CDR3 reads TGTGCCATCAGTGAGCGAGATAATATTGGCACTGAAGCTTTCTTT.

The chain employs TRBV6-2 or TRBV6-3 and TRBJ2-5, with 7 bases aligning to TRBD2. V lost 4 bases and J lost 4; bases outside the gene matches: 12. Looked up from germline, CDR1 is MNHEY and CDR2 is SVGEGT. The CDR3 is 16 residues long. In nucleotides, the CDR3 is TGTGCCAGCAGTTCCACCGGGAGGAGGGTTGGAGAGACCCAGTACTTC. It translates to CASSSTGRRVGETQYF.

This chain connects TRBV2 to TRBJ1-2; TRBD1 is a possible D gene (5 bases). The V gene lost 0 bases and the J gene lost 7 bases, with 9 bases spanning the gap. Germline V lookup: CDR1 SNHLY, CDR2 FYNNEI. This CDR3 has 13 amino acids. The CDR3, as DNA: TGTGCCAGCAGTGAAGCCAGGGAAATTGGCTACACCTTC. It is translated as CASSEAREIGYTF.

V usage is TRBV7-2 and J usage is TRBJ1-1, with D unclear. Deletions cut 5 bases from V and 4 bases from J, with 8 bases between. This CDR3 comprises 12 residues. In germline, CDR1 is SGHTA, CDR2 FQGNSA. CDR3 DNA sequence: TGTGCCAGCAGCCCCGTTGGCACTGAAGCTTTCTTT. This encodes CASSPVGTEAFF.

The chain has TRBV5-1 and TRBJ1-6; 7 nucleotides agree with TRBD1. The ends lost 4 bases at V and 7 bases at J; junction bases unmatched: 17. CDR1 and CDR2 (germline): SGHRS, YFSETQ. The CDR3 consists of 18 residues. The CDR3 is CASSPNTLNRGWNSPLHF. DNA of the CDR3: TGCGCCAGCAGCCCAAATACCCTTAACAGGGGTTGGAATTCACCCCTCCACTTT.

The gene calls are TRBV7-2 and TRBJ1-2, with a tentative D call TRBD1 (6 bases). This CDR3 is built from 15 residues. CDR1 and CDR2 (germline): SGHTA, FQGNSA. V was cut by 1 base and J by 6 bases, with 15 bases left in between. CDR3 nucleotides: TGTGCCAGCAGCTTAGGGGGGCAGGGTGGCGATGGCTACACCTTC. Its protein product is CASSLGGQGGDGYTF.

This clone was detected only once. This rearrangement joins TRBV18 to TRBJ1-2; D is unresolved. V dropped 3 bases and J dropped 8 bases, with 16 bases sitting between them. This CDR3 is built from 14 residues. CDR1 and CDR2 (germline): KGHSH, LQKENI. This chain's CDR3 is CASSPTRGTEGYTF. CDR3 DNA: TGTGCCAGCTCACCCACAAGAGGAACGGAGGGCTACACCTTC.

In this sample, this clone turned up a few times. The genes are TRBV4-1 and TRBJ1-2; no definite D call. This CDR3 has 15 residues. V lost 0 bases, J lost 8 bases, and 16 bases lay in between. Per the germline V gene, CDR1 is MGHRA and CDR2 is YSYEKL. For the CDR3, the DNA is TGCGCCAGCAGCCAAGAGGTTCGGGTTAATTTCGGCTACACCTTC. This gives the protein CASSQEVRVNFGYTF.

The rearrangement joins TRBV3-1 (or the pseudogene TRBV3-2) to TRBJ2-3, with D perhaps matching TRBD1 (6 bases). The CDR3 spans 17 residues. Trimming took off 2 bases at V and 9 bases at J, with 24 bases between the two ends. From germline, CDR1 is LGHDT and CDR2 YNNKEL (reference sequence). The DNA of the CDR3 is TGTGCCAGCAGCCAATCTGTCGCCAGGGGCCGCCATGGAACGCAGTATTTT. Translating gives CASSQSVARGRHGTQYF.

The chain carries TRBV30 and TRBJ2-1; the match to TRBD2 covers 13 bases. The length of the CDR3 is 16 residues. Per germline, CDR1 GTSNPN and CDR2 SVGIG (reference sequence). Losses at the gene ends were 0 bases for V and 9 bases for J; bases not matched to a gene: 8. Written as DNA, the CDR3 is TGTGCCTGGAGTGTATTAACTAGCGGGGGGGCCGGTGAGCAGTTCTTC. Its protein is CAWSVLTSGGAGEQFF.